This T cell receptor (beta chain) was recovered during a study of T-cell memory formation after mild COVID-19. TCRdb passed the 5' RACE reads through MiXCR, listing each CDR3 protein once. The top ten clones hold approximately 13% of a sample with 400,000 to 550,000 distinct CDR3 sequences, around a quarter of them seen once. This clonotype was picked up many times. The antigen is undetermined. The CDR3 runs to 13 residues. CDR1 SGHDT and CDR2 YYEEEE come from the germline V gene. V shed 0 bases and J shed 5 bases, with 6 bases lying between them. Study conclusions and caveats: Contracting clones localized mainly to CM and EM when CD4+ and mainly to EMRA when CD8+. Clones that shrank (day 15 to 85) were balanced CD4/CD8, whereas later expanders leaned CD4+.

V gene TRBV5-6 combines with J gene TRBJ2-1, with D unresolved. Sequenced input: PBMCs or a T cell subset sorted from them (not recorded which). The source is an adult woman who had mild COVID-19 (a few samples of this study predate the infection). Cell type and time point are not known. CDR3 loop: CASSLGQDNEQFF. The CDR3 DNA reads as TGTGCCAGCAGCTTGGGGCAGGACAATGAGCAGTTCTTC.